This T cell receptor (beta chain) was sequenced in a study of cytomegalovirus exposure and HLA in healthy donors. Primers included in the PCR were 60 Vbeta and 13 Jbeta primers. The assay was immunoSEQ multiplex PCR, and TCRdb's table has in-frame clones only and misses some. The sample includes about 140,000 clones, around 81% of them seen just once. This clone came up once. Germline-derived CDR1 and CDR2 are SGHNT and YENEEA. The ends were cut back, 0 bases at V and 5 bases at J, with 8 bases in the middle. The CDR3 extends over 13 amino acids. What was sequenced was PBMCs. The clonotype originates from a man aged 50-59 years in good health and CMV-seronegative. V is TRBV11-3 and J is TRBJ2-7, with no clear D. The CDR3 sequence is CASSLDIRDEQYF. CDR3 nucleotide sequence: TGTGCCAGCAGCTTAGATATTAGAGACGAGCAGTACTTC.